Listed here are 25 T cell receptor beta chains from one sample, sequenced in a study of T cells in Graves' hyperthyroidism and ophthalmopathy. Amplified TCR beta CDR3 regions derived from RNA transcripts. Researchers ran a first-round RT-PCR on the TCR CDR3 using the HTBI primer set. One entry per CDR3 protein results from TCRdb running MiXCR on the multiplex PCR reads. The sample has 500,000 to 650,000 distinct CDR3 sequences; 17% are singletons. The material sequenced was blood. Receptor source: a woman aged 18-29 years with Graves' ophthalmopathy.

Ten or more counts support this clonotype. The gene calls are TRBV6-4 and TRBJ2-7; 10 nucleotides line up with TRBD2. Germline CDR1 and CDR2: MRHNA and SNTAGT. Losses at the gene ends were 3 bases for V and 5 bases for J; bases not matched to a gene: 4. The CDR3 spans 14 residues. As DNA, the CDR3 is TGTGCCAGCAGTGAAATAGCGGGAGGCAACGAGCAGTACTTC. It is translated as CASSEIAGGNEQYF.

The chain joins TRBV19 to TRBJ1-1; D unresolved. The ends were cut back, 11 bases at V and 5 bases at J, with 18 bases in the middle. CDR1 is LNHDA and CDR2 is SQIVND in the germline V gene (reference sequence). This CDR3 is 13 amino acids long. CDR3 residues: CAAGVGTWTEAFF. The CDR3 region has the DNA TGTGCCGCTGGTGTAGGAACGTGGACTGAAGCTTTCTTT. The whole variable domain, filled in from reference TRBV19 and TRBJ1-1, reads DGGITQSPKYLFRKEGQNVTLSCEQNLNHDAMYWYRQDPGQGLRLIYYSQIVNDFQKGDIAEGYSVSREKKESFPLTVTSAQKNPTAFYLCAAGVGTWTEAFFGQGTRLTVV.

This clonotype has a count of ten or more. This chain links TRBV6-2 or TRBV6-3 with TRBJ2-7, with no clear D. The CDR3 runs to 11 residues. Germline assignment: CDR1 MNHEY and CDR2 SVGEGT. The V gene lost 8 bases and the J gene lost 3 bases, with 8 bases spanning the gap. The CDR3 nucleotides read TGTGCCAGCGCAGTCCACTACGAGCAGTACTTC. Its translation is CASAVHYEQYF.

This clonotype was seen ten or more times. This chain uses TRBV28 with TRBJ1-1; 8 bases map to TRBD1. The trim removed 5 bases at V and 4 bases at J, leaving 6 bases unmatched. This CDR3 is built from 14 residues. Germline lookup yields CDR1 MDHEN and CDR2 SYDVKM. The CDR3 DNA sequence: TGTGCCAGCAGTCCCCGGGACAGGCCCACTGAAGCTTTCTTT. It yields the protein CASSPRDRPTEAFF.

This clonotype was seen ten or more times. V gene TRBV5-1 combines with J gene TRBJ1-5; 8 nucleotides line up with TRBD1. CDR3 length: 14 amino acids. Germline-derived CDR1 and CDR2 are SGHRS and YFSETQ. J lost 6 bases, V lost 4 bases, and 6 bases had no gene match. The CDR3 spells CASSDGTGGQPQHF. For the CDR3, the DNA is TGCGCCAGCAGCGACGGGACAGGCGGTCAGCCCCAGCATTTT.

This clonotype has at least ten counts. The CDR3 here is CASTLGGTELYSNQPQHF. CDR3 coding DNA: TGTGCCAGCACCCTGGGCGGGACAGAACTCTATAGCAATCAGCCCCAGCATTTT. The genes are TRBV12-3 or TRBV12-4 and TRBJ1-5, with 7 bases aligning to TRBD1. V trimming: 7 bases; J trimming: 0 bases; junction bases outside the gene matches: 15. This CDR3 has 18 residues.

CDR3 coding DNA: TGTGCCAGCAGCCCTATGTCTGGCAGGACTCAAGAGACCCAGTACTTC. The encoded protein is CASSPMSGRTQETQYF. This chain joins TRBV7-9 and TRBJ2-5; maybe TRBD2 (5 bases). The CDR3 is 16 amino acids. Per the germline V gene, CDR1 is SEHNR and CDR2 is FQNEAQ (reference sequence). The V and J ends lost 5 bases and 2 bases respectively, with 18 bases between them. Filled out from reference TRBV7-9 and TRBJ2-5, the complete variable domain reads DTGVSQNPRHKITKRGQNVTFRCDPISEHNRLYWYRQTLGQGPEFLTYFQNEAQLEKSRLLSDRFSAERPKGSFSTLEIQRTEQGDSAMYLCASSPMSGRTQETQYFGPGTRLLVL.

This clonotype has at least ten counts. The rearrangement joins TRBV5-8 to TRBJ2-7; 11 bases match TRBD1. The V and J ends lost 0 bases and 7 bases, in that order; junction bases with no gene match: 6. CDR1 and CDR2 from the germline V gene are SGHTS and YDEGEE. This CDR3 region has 15 residues. In nucleotides, the CDR3 is TGTGCCAGCAGCTTGGAGCCAGGGACAGGGGGAGAGCAGTACTTC. Translated: CASSLEPGTGGEQYF.

The rearrangement uses TRBV6-2 or TRBV6-3 and TRBJ1-6; 7 bases fit TRBD1. The CDR3 has 16 amino acids. Looked up from germline, CDR1 is MNHEY and CDR2 is SVGEGT. V lost 0 bases, J lost 8 bases, and 7 bases stayed unmatched. CDR3: CASSYSQRQGDSPLHF. The CDR3 DNA sequence: TGTGCCAGCAGTTACTCTCAACGACAGGGTGATTCACCCCTCCACTTT.

This clonotype has just a few counts. The chain is built from TRBV4-3 and TRBJ2-1; 7 positions agree with TRBD2. This CDR3 has 18 amino acids. In germline, CDR1 is LGHNA, CDR2 YSLEER. Trimming removed 1 base from V and 4 bases from J; junction bases left unmatched: 13. CDR3 DNA: TGCGCCAGCAGCCAAGTGACGGCCCGGGACTACCAATACAATGAGCAGTTCTTC. Residues: CASSQVTARDYQYNEQFF.

V is TRBV7-2 and J is TRBJ2-1, with TRBD2 identical over 11 bases. The CDR3 is made up of 15 amino acids. The germline gives CDR1 SGHTA, CDR2 FQGNSA. The trim removed 3 bases at V and 10 bases at J, leaving 8 bases unmatched. This CDR3 is CASSFTSGRVAEQFF. As DNA, the CDR3 is TGTGCCAGCAGCTTTACTAGCGGGAGAGTTGCCGAGCAGTTCTTC.

In this sample, this clonotype turned up many times. This chain uses TRBV5-1 with TRBJ2-7, with TRBD1 matching over 10 bases. CDR3 size: 15 residues. With V trimmed by 0 bases and J by 6 bases, 6 bases remained unmatched. Germline CDR1 and CDR2: SGHRS and YFSETQ. The CDR3 is CASSLASGTGVEQYF. The CDR3 DNA follows: TGCGCCAGCAGCTTGGCTTCCGGGACAGGGGTCGAGCAGTACTTC.

This clonotype was detected many times. This chain connects TRBV6-2 or TRBV6-3 to TRBJ2-5; the D gene is possibly TRBD1 (6 bases). V gave up 5 bases and J gave up 5 bases, with 15 bases separating them. This CDR3 has 14 amino acids. Germline-derived CDR1 and CDR2 are MNHEY and SVGEGT. CDR3 nucleotide sequence: TGTGCCAGCAGTCCCGGGACAAAAGGGGAGACCCAGTACTTC. Protein sequence: CASSPGTKGETQYF.

A remark on this clonotype: A much more abundant neighbour one base away suggests this may be a read error. Because the CDR3 is missing its conserved closing phenylalanine or tryptophan, this is likely a read error. The genes are TRBV10-3 and TRBJ2-3; D gene ambiguous. The CDR3 runs to 15 residues. Trimming took 4 bases from V and 2 from J, leaving 13 bases between them. Germline loops: CDR1 ENHRY, CDR2 SYGVKD. The CDR3 nucleotides are TGTGCCATCAGTGTAAGCAACGGACCCACAGATACGCAGTATTTA. Its protein is CAISVSNGPTDTQYL.

This clonotype was seen ten or more times. The chain carries TRBV28 and TRBJ2-5, with 10 bases that match TRBD2. In germline, CDR1 is MDHEN, CDR2 SYDVKM. Trimming took 3 bases from V and 2 from J; bases not matched to a gene: 9. The CDR3 runs to 17 residues. The CDR3 region is CASSFPIGTSEQETQYF. The CDR3 coding sequence is TGTGCCAGCAGTTTCCCAATAGGGACTAGCGAGCAAGAGACCCAGTACTTC.

The CDR3 loop is CASSLGQTSGPEQYF. As DNA, the CDR3 is TGTGCCAGCAGTTTAGGGCAGACTAGCGGGCCCGAGCAGTACTTC. The chain couples TRBV12-3 or TRBV12-4 to TRBJ2-7; 10 bases map to TRBD2. The CDR3 is made up of 15 amino acids. V gave up 1 base and J gave up 6 bases; unmatched junction bases: 6.

This clonotype was detected many times. The chain joins TRBV2 to TRBJ1-4; the D is unclear. Looked up from germline, CDR1 is SNHLY and CDR2 is FYNNEI. The CDR3 sequence is 16 residues long. Between the trimmed V and J ends, which lost 4 bases and 0 bases, there was a span of 12 bases. The CDR3 DNA follows: TGTGCCAGCAGTGGGACCGGAGTGGCAACTAATGAAAAACTGTTTTTT. It is translated as CASSGTGVATNEKLFF. The full variable domain, rest sourced from reference TRBV2 and TRBJ1-4, is EPEVTQTPSHQVTQMGQEVILRCVPISNHLYFYWYRQILGQKVEFLVSFYNNEISEKSEIFDDQFSVERPDGSNFTLKIRSTKLEDSAMYFCASSGTGVATNEKLFFGSGTQLSVL.

This clonotype showed up many times. The rearrangement links TRBV2 to TRBJ1-3; possibly TRBD1 for D (5 bases). V lost 3 bases and J 3 bases, leaving 12 bases between the germline ends. Germline V CDR1 and CDR2: SNHLY, FYNNEI. CDR3 length equals 15 residues. The CDR3, as DNA: TGTGCCAGCAGTGATGGGACTTCGGGTGGAAACACCATATATTTT. It codes for CASSDGTSGGNTIYF.

This clonotype showed up many times. The chain links TRBV6-5 to TRBJ1-2; D may be TRBD1 (6 bases). Trimming removed 2 bases from V and 4 bases from J, with 14 bases in between. This CDR3 is 15 amino acids long. CDR1 and CDR2 from the germline V gene are MNHEY and SVGAGI. CDR3 residues: CASSYGQPPSYGYTF. Written as DNA, the CDR3 is TGTGCCAGCAGTTACGGACAGCCGCCGTCCTATGGCTACACCTTC.

This clonotype was detected many times. This chain links TRBV14 with TRBJ1-1; the D gene is possibly TRBD1 (5 bases). Trimming pared 4 bases from V and 2 bases from J, leaving 8 bases between. This CDR3 has 13 residues. CDR1 is SGHDN, CDR2 FVKESK, per germline. CDR3 residues: CASSRTPNTEAFF. The CDR3 DNA sequence: TGTGCCAGCAGCCGGACACCTAACACTGAAGCTTTCTTT.

This clonotype occurred many times. The J gene is TRBJ1-1, the V gene TRBV25-1; TRBD1 might be the D (5 bases). V gave up 4 bases and J gave up 0 bases, with 15 bases separating them. The germline gives CDR1 MGHDK, CDR2 SYGVNS. The CDR3 covers 16 residues. The CDR3 sequence is CASSVGQGRLNTEAFF. Written as DNA, the CDR3 is TGTGCCAGCAGTGTGGGGCAGGGAAGATTGAACACTGAAGCTTTCTTT.

This clonotype occurred many times. The V gene is TRBV7-9, the J gene TRBJ2-3; 14 positions match TRBD2. This CDR3 contains 16 residues. V lost 4 bases to trimming and J lost 6 bases; unmatched junction nucleotides: 6. CDR1 and CDR2 (germline): SEHNR, FQNEAQ (reference sequence). CDR3 sequence reads: CASSSGLAGVSDTQYF. CDR3 sequence (DNA): TGTGCCAGCAGCTCGGGACTAGCGGGAGTCTCTGATACGCAGTATTTT.

The rearrangement uses TRBV9 and TRBJ2-2; D is perhaps TRBD1 (6 bases). V lost 4 bases to trimming and J lost 0 bases, with 13 bases between them. Germline-derived CDR1 and CDR2 are SGDLS and YYNGEE. CDR3 length: 16 amino acids. For the CDR3, the DNA is TGTGCCAGCAGCCCTATGACAGGAACGAACACCGGGGAGCTGTTTTTT. Translation: CASSPMTGTNTGELFF.

This clonotype was recorded many times. The chain uses TRBV7-2 and TRBJ2-1; D possibly corresponds to TRBD1 (6 bases). The CDR3 is made up of 14 amino acids. V gave up 2 bases and J gave up 5 bases, with 10 bases separating them. Germline-derived CDR1 and CDR2 are SGHTA and FQGNSA. CDR3 region: CASSLLGQNNEQFF. The CDR3 bases are TGTGCCAGCAGCTTACTTGGACAGAACAATGAGCAGTTCTTC. Drawing the rest from reference TRBV7-2 and TRBJ2-1, the complete variable domain is GAGVSQSPSNKVTEKGKDVELRCDPISGHTALYWYRQSLGQGLEFLIYFQGNSAPDKSGLPSDRFSAERTGGSVSTLTIQRTQQEDSAVYLCASSLLGQNNEQFFGPGTRLTVL.

This clonotype came up a few times. CDR3 nucleotides: TGTGCCAGCAGTTATAGCAAGGACTACGAGCAGTACTTC. Residues: CASSYSKDYEQYF. The genes are TRBV6-2 or TRBV6-3 and TRBJ2-7; D ambiguous. V lost 3 bases and J 3 bases, leaving 9 bases between the germline ends. This CDR3 is 13 amino acids long. Germline V CDR1 and CDR2: MNHEY, SVGEGT.